This TCR beta chain was documented in a study of OX40 agonist ivuxolimab in advanced cancers. Comments on this clone: The antigen is unknown.

The V end was cut by 5 bases, the J end by 5 bases, with 10 bases between. The CDR3 runs to 13 residues. Germline-derived CDR1 and CDR2 are LNHDA and SQIVND (reference sequence). Overall study results and limits: The CD4+ and CD8+ T cells in the blood had expanded clonally by week 6 at 0.1 to 3.0 mg/kg. Researchers report that CD8+ T cells had, on average, more expanded clones than CD4+.

Sequencing used immunoSEQ multiplex PCR; TCRdb keeps in-frame clones, though not all of them. The data hold about 64,000 clones, with more than 85% observed a single time. The cohort excluded patients with autoimmune disease history or systemic immunosuppression. Samples of blood were obtained at baseline, on cycle 4 day 1, and on cycle 7 day 1. The rearrangement links TRBV19 to TRBJ1-5, with D uncertain. The sequence derives from an adult with an advanced solid tumor such as melanoma, head and neck, liver or kidney cancer. The specimen was CD4+ or CD8+ T cells sorted from blood, collected in a trial of the OX40 agonist ivuxolimab. The CDR3 sequence is CASSLAEDQPQHF. In DNA form, the CDR3 reads TGTGCCAGTAGTCTCGCAGAAGATCAGCCCCAGCATTTT. The full variable domain, completed using reference TRBV19 and TRBJ1-5, is DGGITQSPKYLFRKEGQNVTLSCEQNLNHDAMYWYRQDPGQGLRLIYYSQIVNDFQKGDIAEGYSVSREKKESFPLTVTSAQKNPTAFYLCASSLAEDQPQHFGDGTRLSIL.